A selection of T cell receptor beta chains follows, all from one sample in a study of read filtering for tumor transcriptome and immune sequencing. TCRdb ran MiXCR on the reads and lists one entry per CDR3 protein. The data show some 48,000 distinct CDR3 sequences, with around 20% seen just once and approximately 15% held by the top ten. The sample consisted of a population of CD138-negative cells sorted from bone marrow. The receptors stem from a donor at least 40 years old with multiple myeloma. Both conserved end residues are part of each CDR3. A D gene is named only where the DNA matches it firmly. Clone size appears in some rows only: once, few, many, or a class for an expanded clone.

v_gene: TRBV20-1; d_gene: NA; abundance: NA; j_gene: TRBJ2-7; CDR3aa: CSAPRRGPYEQYF; CDR3nt: TGCAGTGCCCCCCGACGTGGACCCTACGAGCAGTACTTC
v_gene: TRBV19; d_gene: NA; abundance: NA; j_gene: TRBJ2-1; CDR3aa: CASSRRSYNEQFF; CDR3nt: TGTGCCAGTAGTAGGCGGTCCTACAATGAGCAGTTCTTC
v_gene: TRBV6-6; d_gene: TRBD2; abundance: many; j_gene: TRBJ2-2; CDR3aa: CASSSSSGSGGELFF; CDR3nt: TGTGCCAGCAGTTCCTCAAGCGGGAGTGGCGGGGAGCTGTTTTTT
v_gene: TRBV28; d_gene: TRBD2; abundance: few; j_gene: TRBJ2-1; CDR3aa: CASSFAGGPYNEQFF; CDR3nt: TGTGCCAGCAGTTTTGCGGGAGGGCCTTACAATGAGCAGTTCTTC
v_gene: TRBV7-9; d_gene: TRBD2; abundance: many; j_gene: TRBJ2-1; CDR3aa: CASSTIAGGGYNEQFF; CDR3nt: TGTGCCAGCAGCACAATAGCGGGAGGAGGATATAATGAGCAGTTCTTC
v_gene: TRBV29-1; d_gene: NA; abundance: many; j_gene: TRBJ2-7; CDR3aa: CSVELQHPPSEQYF; CDR3nt: TGCAGCGTTGAACTTCAGCATCCACCTAGCGAGCAGTACTTC
v_gene: TRBV6-2/TRBV6-3; d_gene: TRBD2; abundance: medium-sized; j_gene: TRBJ2-1; CDR3aa: CASSYPTSGRVEEGNEQFF; CDR3nt: TGTGCCAGCAGTTACCCGACTAGCGGGAGGGTAGAAGAAGGGAATGAGCAGTTCTTC
v_gene: TRBV11-2; d_gene: NA; abundance: few; j_gene: TRBJ1-5; CDR3aa: CASSPNPGRLTAQHF; CDR3nt: TGTGCCAGCAGCCCTAACCCTGGACGGCTCACCGCCCAGCATTTT
v_gene: TRBV23-1; d_gene: NA; abundance: many; j_gene: TRBJ2-1; CDR3aa: CASSQVRDSLCGEQFF; CDR3nt: TGCGCCAGCAGTCAAGTCCGGGACTCCCTCTGTGGGGAGCAGTTCTTC
v_gene: TRBV12-5; d_gene: TRBD1; abundance: many; j_gene: TRBJ1-1; CDR3aa: CASGSFPSGQGNTEAFF; CDR3nt: TGTGCTAGTGGTTCCTTCCCCTCGGGACAGGGGAACACTGAAGCTTTCTTT
v_gene: TRBV18; d_gene: TRBD2; abundance: large; j_gene: TRBJ2-1; CDR3aa: CATNLAGFIDEQFF; CDR3nt: TGTGCCACCAACCTAGCGGGATTTATCGATGAGCAGTTCTTC
v_gene: TRBV19; d_gene: NA; abundance: many; j_gene: TRBJ2-7; CDR3aa: CASLRAGYEQYF; CDR3nt: TGTGCCAGTCTGAGAGCAGGGTACGAGCAGTACTTC
v_gene: TRBV6-5; d_gene: NA; abundance: many; j_gene: TRBJ1-1; CDR3aa: CASSYSMPSTGEAFF; CDR3nt: TGTGCCAGCAGTTACTCGATGCCTTCGACCGGCGAAGCTTTCTTT
v_gene: TRBV19; d_gene: TRBD1; abundance: NA; j_gene: TRBJ2-2; CDR3aa: CASSLTGLGEPFF; CDR3nt: TGTGCCAGTAGTCTGACAGGGCTAGGGGAGCCGTTTTTT
v_gene: TRBV20-1; d_gene: NA; abundance: many; j_gene: TRBJ2-1; CDR3aa: CSAPRPPTYNEQFF; CDR3nt: TGCAGTGCTCCGAGACCTCCGACCTACAATGAGCAGTTCTTC
v_gene: TRBV3-1; d_gene: TRBD2; abundance: many; j_gene: TRBJ2-1; CDR3aa: CASSSRTSGTYNEQFF; CDR3nt: TGTGCCAGCAGCTCCAGGACTAGCGGGACTTACAATGAGCAGTTCTTC
v_gene: TRBV20-1; d_gene: TRBD2; abundance: many; j_gene: TRBJ2-5; CDR3aa: CSALSGRAGETQYF; CDR3nt: TGCAGTGCCTTAAGTGGGAGGGCCGGAGAGACCCAGTACTTC
v_gene: TRBV12-3/TRBV12-4; d_gene: TRBD1; abundance: many; j_gene: TRBJ2-5; CDR3aa: CASSSRTGLGGTQYF; CDR3nt: TGTGCCAGCAGCTCCCGGACAGGGTTGGGGGGAACGCAGTACTTC
v_gene: TRBV2; d_gene: NA; abundance: many; j_gene: TRBJ2-1; CDR3aa: CASSDFGRANNEQFF; CDR3nt: TGTGCCAGCAGTGATTTTGGCAGGGCCAACAATGAGCAGTTCTTC
v_gene: TRBV5-1; d_gene: NA; abundance: many; j_gene: TRBJ2-5; CDR3aa: CASSKGHLQETQYF; CDR3nt: TGCGCCAGCAGCAAGGGACACCTCCAAGAGACCCAGTACTTC
v_gene: TRBV28; d_gene: NA; abundance: NA; j_gene: TRBJ1-6; CDR3aa: CASSLRTAHSPLYF; CDR3nt: TGTGCCAGCAGTTTAAGGACAGCACATTCACCCCTCTACTTT
v_gene: TRBV29-1; d_gene: NA; abundance: many; j_gene: TRBJ2-6; CDR3aa: CSVLEFSGANVLTF; CDR3nt: TGCAGCGTTTTAGAGTTCTCTGGGGCCAACGTCCTGACTTTC
v_gene: TRBV7-2; d_gene: TRBD2; abundance: many; j_gene: TRBJ2-2; CDR3aa: CASSLGGGIPGELFF; CDR3nt: TGTGCCAGCAGCTTAGGGGGGGGGATCCCCGGGGAGCTGTTTTTT
v_gene: TRBV20-1; d_gene: TRBD1; abundance: many; j_gene: TRBJ2-3; CDR3aa: CSARPNGQGLDTQYF; CDR3nt: TGCAGTGCTAGGCCCAACGGACAGGGTTTAGATACGCAGTATTTT
v_gene: TRBV20-1; d_gene: NA; abundance: many; j_gene: TRBJ1-1; CDR3aa: CSARGTEAFF; CDR3nt: TGCAGTGCTAGAGGAACTGAAGCTTTCTTT
v_gene: TRBV11-3; d_gene: NA; abundance: medium-sized; j_gene: TRBJ2-1; CDR3aa: CASSLIGDNEQFF; CDR3nt: TGTGCCAGCAGCTTAATCGGGGACAATGAGCAGTTCTTC
v_gene: TRBV5-5; d_gene: NA; abundance: many; j_gene: TRBJ2-3; CDR3aa: CASSLGRVADTQYF; CDR3nt: TGTGCCAGCAGCTTGGGCAGGGTGGCAGATACGCAGTATTTT
v_gene: TRBV7-2; d_gene: NA; abundance: many; j_gene: TRBJ2-3; CDR3aa: CASSSWGTPDTQYF; CDR3nt: TGTGCCAGCAGCTCCTGGGGGACCCCAGATACGCAGTATTTT
v_gene: TRBV5-1; d_gene: TRBD1; abundance: many; j_gene: TRBJ2-1; CDR3aa: CASSLNADRANEQFF; CDR3nt: TGCGCCAGCAGCCTAAACGCGGACAGGGCGAATGAGCAGTTCTTC
v_gene: TRBV5-1; d_gene: NA; abundance: many; j_gene: TRBJ2-2; CDR3aa: CASSSRGTTGTGELFF; CDR3nt: TGCGCCAGCAGCTCACGGGGGACCACAGGCACCGGGGAGCTGTTTTTT
v_gene: TRBV12-3/TRBV12-4; d_gene: TRBD1; abundance: NA; j_gene: TRBJ2-7; CDR3aa: CASSFLGTGTYGQYF; CDR3nt: TGTGCCAGCAGTTTCCTTGGGACAGGAACCTACGGGCAGTACTTC
v_gene: TRBV6-6; d_gene: NA; abundance: many; j_gene: TRBJ2-3; CDR3aa: CASSYSSTDTQYF; CDR3nt: TGTGCCAGCAGTTACTCGAGTACAGATACGCAGTATTTT
v_gene: TRBV18; d_gene: TRBD1; abundance: few; j_gene: TRBJ2-6; CDR3aa: CASSPDRAGANVLTF; CDR3nt: TGTGCCAGCTCACCAGACAGGGCTGGGGCCAACGTCCTGACTTTC
v_gene: TRBV7-2; d_gene: TRBD2; abundance: many; j_gene: TRBJ2-3; CDR3aa: CASSPGLAATDTQYF; CDR3nt: TGTGCCAGCAGCCCCGGACTAGCGGCCACAGATACGCAGTATTTT
v_gene: TRBV12-3/TRBV12-4; d_gene: NA; abundance: NA; j_gene: TRBJ2-4; CDR3aa: CASSSGYTQYF; CDR3nt: TGTGCCAGCAGTTCAGGGTACACTCAGTACTTC
v_gene: TRBV7-2; d_gene: NA; abundance: many; j_gene: TRBJ2-5; CDR3aa: CASSQTQQETQYF; CDR3nt: TGTGCCAGCAGCCAGACTCAGCAAGAGACCCAGTACTTC
v_gene: TRBV19; d_gene: NA; abundance: many; j_gene: TRBJ2-2; CDR3aa: CASRAGLGGELFF; CDR3nt: TGTGCCAGTAGGGCGGGATTGGGCGGGGAGCTGTTTTTT
v_gene: TRBV20-1; d_gene: NA; abundance: NA; j_gene: TRBJ2-3; CDR3aa: CSARVGSADTQYF; CDR3nt: TGCAGTGCTAGAGTCGGGAGCGCAGATACGCAGTATTTT
v_gene: TRBV2; d_gene: NA; abundance: many; j_gene: TRBJ2-6; CDR3aa: CASALGGSGANVLTF; CDR3nt: TGTGCCAGCGCACTAGGAGGGTCCGGGGCCAACGTCCTGACTTTC
v_gene: TRBV29-1; d_gene: NA; abundance: many; j_gene: TRBJ1-1; CDR3aa: CSVEKVSFEAFF; CDR3nt: TGCAGCGTTGAAAAGGTCTCCTTCGAAGCTTTCTTT
v_gene: TRBV4-3; d_gene: NA; abundance: few; j_gene: TRBJ2-1; CDR3aa: CASSQPSGPEIGNEQFF; CDR3nt: TGCGCCAGCAGCCAACCTTCGGGCCCCGAGATTGGCAATGAGCAGTTCTTC
v_gene: TRBV29-1; d_gene: NA; abundance: few; j_gene: TRBJ1-1; CDR3aa: CSGGNTEAFF; CDR3nt: TGCAGCGGCGGGAACACTGAAGCTTTCTTT
v_gene: TRBV5-1; d_gene: TRBD1; abundance: many; j_gene: TRBJ2-7; CDR3aa: CASRPTGTGVGNEQYF; CDR3nt: TGCGCCAGCAGACCGACCGGGACAGGGGTCGGGAACGAGCAGTACTTC
v_gene: TRBV5-4; d_gene: NA; abundance: many; j_gene: TRBJ2-2; CDR3aa: CASSLSRERAAYTGELFF; CDR3nt: TGTGCCAGCAGCTTGTCTCGGGAACGGGCCGCGTACACCGGGGAGCTGTTTTTT
v_gene: TRBV29-1; d_gene: NA; abundance: many; j_gene: TRBJ2-7; CDR3aa: CSVFDSSSYEQYF; CDR3nt: TGCAGCGTTTTCGATTCAAGCTCCTACGAGCAGTACTTC
v_gene: TRBV6-6; d_gene: TRBD1; abundance: NA; j_gene: TRBJ1-1; CDR3aa: CASSPRASGGLNTEAFF; CDR3nt: TGTGCCAGCAGTCCCCGGGCCTCAGGGGGGTTGAACACTGAAGCCTTCTTT
v_gene: TRBV7-3; d_gene: TRBD1; abundance: NA; j_gene: TRBJ2-5; CDR3aa: CASSRNRGQGQETQYF; CDR3nt: TGTGCCAGCAGCCGAAACAGGGGGCAGGGTCAAGAGACCCAGTACTTC
v_gene: TRBV28; d_gene: NA; abundance: many; j_gene: TRBJ1-1; CDR3aa: CASSSMNTEAFF; CDR3nt: TGTGCCAGCAGCTCTATGAACACTGAAGCTTTCTTT
v_gene: TRBV19; d_gene: NA; abundance: few; j_gene: TRBJ1-5; CDR3aa: CASSSTGTLGQPQHF; CDR3nt: TGTGCCAGTAGCTCAACCGGGACCCTGGGACAGCCCCAGCATTTT
v_gene: TRBV29-1; d_gene: NA; abundance: many; j_gene: TRBJ2-3; CDR3aa: CSVGHTDTQYF; CDR3nt: TGCAGCGTTGGCCACACAGATACGCAGTATTTT
v_gene: TRBV4-2; d_gene: NA; abundance: many; j_gene: TRBJ1-1; CDR3aa: CASSQDRQVNTEAFF; CDR3nt: TGTGCCAGCAGCCAAGACCGACAAGTGAACACTGAAGCTTTCTTT
v_gene: TRBV7-3; d_gene: TRBD1; abundance: NA; j_gene: TRBJ1-1; CDR3aa: CASSSLGQTEALF; CDR3nt: TGTGCCAGCAGCTCCCTGGGACAGACGGAGGCGCTCTTT
v_gene: TRBV19; d_gene: NA; abundance: many; j_gene: TRBJ1-1; CDR3aa: CASMPGYRATGAFF; CDR3nt: TGTGCCAGTATGCCGGGGTACAGGGCCACAGGAGCTTTCTTT
v_gene: TRBV5-1; d_gene: NA; abundance: many; j_gene: TRBJ1-1; CDR3aa: CASSLGPNTEAFF; CDR3nt: TGCGCCAGCAGCTTGGGCCCAAACACTGAAGCTTTCTTT